One and the same sample provided the 24 T cell receptor beta chains below, sequenced in a study of T-cell reconstitution after alpha-beta-depleted transplantation in children. A library of TCRbeta sequences, prepared with unique molecular identifiers, was generated. MiXCR, applied by TCRdb to the PCR reads, yields one record per CDR3 protein. The sample records around 440,000 distinct CDR3 sequences, over 9.5% being singletons. Sequenced here: PBMCs, sampled before TCRalphabeta/CD19-depleted stem cell transplant. These receptors were obtained from a child under 10 years old with inherited bone marrow failure, due to receive a stem cell transplant.

The CDR3 nucleotides are TGTGCCAGCTCATGGACTAGCGGGAGGCCCGACAATGAGCAGTTCTTC. Translating it yields CASSWTSGRPDNEQFF. The J gene is TRBJ2-1, the V gene TRBV18; 14 nucleotides line up with TRBD2. CDR1 and CDR2 (germline): KGHSH, LQKENI. The CDR3 length is 16 residues. V shed 5 bases and J 5 bases; nucleotides not matched to a gene: 5.

This clonotype was seen repeatedly, ten times or more. The genes are TRBV11-2 and TRBJ2-2; 10 bases line up with TRBD2. The CDR3 has 18 amino acids. With V trimmed by 3 bases and J by 4 bases, 11 bases remained unmatched. Germline CDR1 SGHAT, CDR2 FQNNGV. DNA for the CDR3: TGTGCCAGCAGCTTCGGACCAGCGGGAGGGAAGAGCACCGGGGAGCTGTTTTTT. Translated: CASSFGPAGGKSTGELFF.

This clonotype occurred many times. The rearrangement uses TRBV6-2 or TRBV6-3 and TRBJ2-1, with 13 bases fitting TRBD2. The V segment lost 5 bases and the J segment 0 bases; nucleotides outside the gene matches: 7. The CDR3 runs 18 residues. CDR1 and CDR2 from the germline V gene are MNHEY and SVGEGT. CDR3 loop: CASSMGLAGTYSYNEQFF. CDR3 in DNA: TGTGCCAGCAGTATGGGACTAGCGGGAACCTACTCCTACAATGAGCAGTTCTTC.

Many counts were recorded for this clonotype. V and J are TRBV5-1 and TRBJ1-2; 9 bases match TRBD1. Trimming removed 4 bases from V and 7 bases from J; junction bases left unmatched: 11. Germline V lookup: CDR1 SGHRS, CDR2 YFSETQ. The CDR3 runs to 15 residues. The CDR3 region is CASSPGQGTPGGYTF. The CDR3, as DNA: TGCGCCAGCAGCCCTGGACAGGGGACGCCTGGTGGCTACACCTTC.

The table lists this clonotype with many counts. J is TRBJ2-7 and V is TRBV11-2; possibly TRBD2 for D (5 bases). Trimming took off 1 base at V and 1 base at J, with 11 bases between the two ends. CDR1 is SGHAT and CDR2 is FQNNGV in the germline V gene. The CDR3 runs 15 residues. CDR3 amino acids: CASSLAVGGSYEQYF. In DNA, the CDR3 is TGTGCCAGCAGCTTAGCGGTAGGCGGGTCCTACGAGCAGTACTTC.

This clonotype has a count of ten or more. The CDR3 DNA follows: TGTGCCACCGCGATAGCCCGCTCTGGGGCCAACGTCCTGACTTTC. Its translation: CATAIARSGANVLTF. V usage is TRBV28 and J usage is TRBJ2-6; the D is unclear. With 10 bases removed from V and 0 bases from J, the gap between germline ends came to 13 bases. Germline-derived CDR1 and CDR2 are MDHEN and SYDVKM. The length of the CDR3 is 15 residues.

Many counts were recorded for this clonotype. V gene TRBV4-3 combines with J gene TRBJ1-4; D ambiguous. The germline V gene has CDR1 LGHNA and CDR2 YSLEER. The CDR3 has 16 amino acids. V gave up 0 bases and J gave up 5 bases, with 13 bases separating them. The CDR3 sequence is CASSQDVGGGNEKLFF. The CDR3 DNA follows: TGCGCCAGCAGCCAAGATGTTGGCGGCGGCAATGAAAAACTGTTTTTT.

The chain joins TRBV12-3 or TRBV12-4 to TRBJ1-5; possibly TRBD1 for D (6 bases). The CDR3 is 16 amino acids. Trimming cost V 8 bases and J 3 bases, with 20 bases left between them. CDR3 sequence reads: CASLPGPQGVNQPQHF. The DNA for the CDR3 is TGTGCCAGCCTACCTGGACCACAGGGAGTCAATCAGCCCCAGCATTTT.

This clonotype was seen at least ten times. The genes are TRBV18 and TRBJ2-7; D is unclear. The CDR3 runs 15 residues. V was cut by 3 bases and J by 0 bases, with 12 bases left in between. The V gene's germline CDR1 is KGHSH and CDR2 LQKENI. The CDR3 region is CASSPYPDNSYEQYF. DNA of the CDR3: TGTGCCAGCTCACCCTATCCCGACAACTCCTACGAGCAGTACTTC.

This clonotype was recorded a few times. V usage is TRBV5-1 and J usage is TRBJ1-1, with 8 bases aligning to TRBD1. The V gene end was trimmed by 0 bases and the J gene end by 5 bases; junction bases not matched to a gene: 3. CDR1 and CDR2 (germline): SGHRS, YFSETQ. The CDR3 is 14 amino acids. CDR3 sequence reads: CASSLEQGGTEAFF. The CDR3, as DNA: TGCGCCAGCAGCTTGGAACAGGGGGGGACTGAAGCTTTCTTT.

This clonotype was recorded a few times. This chain links TRBV20-1 with TRBJ2-1; unclear D gene. V was trimmed by 4 bases and J by 0 bases, leaving 13 bases between them. Per germline, CDR1 DFQATT and CDR2 SNEGSKA (reference sequence). CDR3 size: 15 residues. The CDR3 is CSAKVRQSSYNEQFF. For the CDR3, the DNA is TGCAGTGCTAAGGTTCGGCAGAGCTCCTACAATGAGCAGTTCTTC.

This clonotype was picked up many times. The chain couples TRBV28 to TRBJ2-5, with unresolved D. V was cut by 4 bases and J by 1 base, with 10 bases left in between. The CDR3 is 14 amino acids. Germline V gene data show CDR1 as MDHEN and CDR2 as SYDVKM. The CDR3 spells CASSYASRQETQYF. As DNA, the CDR3 is TGTGCCAGCAGTTACGCCTCGCGCCAAGAGACCCAGTACTTC.

This clonotype turned up a few times. The rearrangement links TRBV20-1 to TRBJ1-6; 11 bases are shared with TRBD1. This CDR3 region has 14 residues. The germline gives CDR1 DFQATT, CDR2 SNEGSKA (reference sequence). V lost 3 bases, J lost 9 bases, and 4 bases stayed unmatched. DNA of the CDR3: TGCAGTGCTAGCCCGGGACAGGGGGTTTCACCCCTCCACTTT. It specifies CSASPGQGVSPLHF.

This chain uses TRBV11-2 with TRBJ2-3; D may be TRBD1 or TRBD2 (5 bases each). The CDR3 runs 18 residues. Germline V gene lookup returns CDR1 SGHAT and CDR2 FQNNGV. V was clipped by 4 bases and J by 4 bases, with 24 bases between them. This CDR3 is CASSSFLRGVASADTQYF. Written as DNA, the CDR3 is TGTGCCAGCAGCTCCTTTCTGAGGGGCGTCGCGTCGGCAGATACGCAGTATTTT.

This clonotype occurred many times. This sequence joins TRBV7-9 and TRBJ2-5; D perhaps matches TRBD2 (5 bases). The CDR3 sequence is 16 residues long. Germline V gene sequence: CDR1 SEHNR, CDR2 FQNEAQ (reference sequence). V was trimmed by 3 bases and J by 3 bases, leaving 17 bases between them. The CDR3 region has the DNA TGTGCCAGCAGCTTGGGTCCTAGCACCATGGAAGAGACCCAGTACTTC. It specifies CASSLGPSTMEETQYF.

This clonotype was seen repeatedly, ten times or more. The chain employs TRBV28 and TRBJ1-1; D is perhaps TRBD1 (6 bases). The CDR3 runs to 15 residues. Per the germline V gene, CDR1 is MDHEN and CDR2 is SYDVKM. V lost 1 base and J 2 bases, leaving 11 bases between the germline ends. The CDR3 loop is CASSLSGAPNTEAFF. CDR3 sequence (DNA): TGTGCCAGCAGTTTATCGGGGGCCCCTAACACTGAAGCTTTCTTT.

At least ten counts were recorded for this clonotype. The V call is TRBV19, the J call TRBJ1-5; no firm D call. This CDR3 is built from 14 residues. The V and J ends lost 3 bases and 10 bases respectively, with 16 bases between them. CDR1 is LNHDA, CDR2 SQIVND, per germline (reference sequence). The CDR3 region is CASSMASYSNPQHF. The CDR3 region has the DNA TGTGCCAGTAGTATGGCCTCGTATAGCAACCCCCAGCATTTT.

This clonotype was recorded many times. The V call is TRBV4-3, the J call TRBJ1-4; D might be TRBD1 (5 bases). The V and J ends lost 1 base and 5 bases respectively, with 11 bases between them. In germline, CDR1 is LGHNA, CDR2 YSLEER. This CDR3 spans 15 amino acids. The CDR3 sequence: CASSQAGTDNEKLFF. The DNA of the CDR3 is TGCGCCAGCAGCCAAGCCGGGACGGACAATGAAAAACTGTTTTTT.

This clonotype was observed at least ten times. V gene TRBV20-1 combines with J gene TRBJ1-2; D is unresolved. The V and J ends lost 4 bases and 0 bases respectively, with 12 bases between them. The CDR3 is made up of 14 amino acids. Germline loops: CDR1 DFQATT, CDR2 SNEGSKA (reference sequence). CDR3 in amino acids: CSATKGGTNYGYTF. The CDR3 DNA follows: TGCAGTGCTACCAAGGGTGGCACTAACTATGGCTACACCTTC.

This clonotype has at least ten counts. This chain's CDR3 is CASSFYVLASYNEQFF. As DNA, the CDR3 is TGTGCCAGCAGCTTTTACGTACTAGCGTCCTACAATGAGCAGTTCTTC. The chain carries TRBV7-2 and TRBJ2-1; 7 bases map to TRBD2. CDR3 size: 16 residues. The ends lost 3 bases at V and 1 base at J; junction bases unmatched: 6. The germline V gene encodes CDR1 SGHTA and CDR2 FQGNSA.

Ten or more counts support this clonotype. The genes are TRBV7-2 and TRBJ2-3; 7 positions agree with TRBD2. V shed 3 bases, J shed 7 bases, and the junction held 7 bases outside the gene matches. The CDR3 is made up of 14 amino acids. In germline, CDR1 is SGHTA, CDR2 FQGNSA. The CDR3 loop reads CASSFRRETHTQYF. The DNA for the CDR3 is TGTGCCAGCAGCTTTAGGCGGGAGACACATACGCAGTATTTT.

Only a few counts were recorded for this clonotype. The chain couples TRBV4-3 to TRBJ2-2; D is unclear. The CDR3 length is 18 residues. Germline CDR1 LGHNA, CDR2 YSLEER. Trimming left V 0 bases short and J 5 bases short, with 19 bases between. This chain's CDR3 is CASSQDLWVKGKTGELFF. The DNA for the CDR3 is TGCGCCAGCAGCCAAGATCTCTGGGTAAAGGGAAAAACCGGGGAGCTGTTTTTT.

In its sample, this clonotype was seen many times. The rearrangement joins TRBV29-1 to TRBJ2-7; D gene unclear. This CDR3 has 11 residues. With 4 bases removed from V and 4 bases from J, the gap between germline ends came to 8 bases. CDR1 is SQVTM, CDR2 ANQGSEA, per germline. The CDR3 region is CSVVTDYEQYF. The CDR3 DNA reads as TGCAGCGTTGTTACCGATTACGAGCAGTACTTC.

This chain connects TRBV7-9 to TRBJ1-1; 7 positions match TRBD1. This CDR3 is built from 14 residues. Germline assignment: CDR1 SEHNR and CDR2 FQNEAQ (reference sequence). V lost 3 bases and J lost 8; bases outside the gene matches: 9. For the CDR3, the DNA is TGTGCCAGCAGCTTTCCCACAGGGGCTGAAGAAGCTTTCTTT. This sequence encodes CASSFPTGAEEAFF.